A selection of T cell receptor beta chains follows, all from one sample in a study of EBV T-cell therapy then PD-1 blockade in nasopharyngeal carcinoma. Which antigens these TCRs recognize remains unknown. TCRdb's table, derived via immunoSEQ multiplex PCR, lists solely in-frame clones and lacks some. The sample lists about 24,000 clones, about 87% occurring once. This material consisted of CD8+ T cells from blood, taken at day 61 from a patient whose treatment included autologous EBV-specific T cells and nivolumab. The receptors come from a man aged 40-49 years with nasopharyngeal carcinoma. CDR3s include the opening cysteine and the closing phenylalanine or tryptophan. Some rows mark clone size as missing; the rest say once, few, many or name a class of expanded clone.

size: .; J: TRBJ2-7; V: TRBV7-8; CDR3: CASSGGVGVPPSYEQYF
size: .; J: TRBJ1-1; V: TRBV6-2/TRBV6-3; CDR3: CASSLPVWAGNTEAFF
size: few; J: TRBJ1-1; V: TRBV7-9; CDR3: CAGSGGMALRVNTEAFF
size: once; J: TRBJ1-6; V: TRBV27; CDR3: CASSLLAGPLHF
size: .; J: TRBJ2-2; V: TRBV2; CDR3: CASSVGIAGPTTGELFF
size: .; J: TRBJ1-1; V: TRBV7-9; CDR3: CASSFFPTEAFF
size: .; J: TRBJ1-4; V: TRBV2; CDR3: CATRGRYEKLFF
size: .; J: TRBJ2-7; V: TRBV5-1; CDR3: CASSPRLAGAYEQYF
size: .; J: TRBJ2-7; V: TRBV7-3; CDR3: CASSVSGGYEQYF
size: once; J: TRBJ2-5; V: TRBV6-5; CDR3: CASSYGDSLTQYF
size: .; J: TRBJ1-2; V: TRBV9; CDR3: CASSVEGGSYGYTF
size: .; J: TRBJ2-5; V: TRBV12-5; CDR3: CASGLALEAQYF
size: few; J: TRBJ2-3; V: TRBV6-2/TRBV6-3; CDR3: CASSYSTGATDTQYF
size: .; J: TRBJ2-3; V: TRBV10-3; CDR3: CAISPLLGVSTDTQYF
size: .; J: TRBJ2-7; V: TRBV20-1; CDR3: CSASNRGLYEQYF
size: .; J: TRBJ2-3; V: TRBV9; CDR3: CASSSGQASTDTQYF
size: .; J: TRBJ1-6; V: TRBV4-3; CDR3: CASSHLGNSPLHF
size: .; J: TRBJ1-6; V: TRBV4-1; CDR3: CASSQDTGNSPLHF
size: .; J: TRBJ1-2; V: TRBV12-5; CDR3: CASGLGARGDANYGYTF
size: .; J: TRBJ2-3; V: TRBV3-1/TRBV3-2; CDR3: CASSPNEAGDTDTQYF
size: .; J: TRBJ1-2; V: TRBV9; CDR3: CASSGGDYTF
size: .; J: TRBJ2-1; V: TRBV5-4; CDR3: CASSRQGNEQFF
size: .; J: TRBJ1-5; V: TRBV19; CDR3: CASRELTGSNQPQHF
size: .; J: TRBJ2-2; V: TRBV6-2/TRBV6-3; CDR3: CASSYSETHTGELFF
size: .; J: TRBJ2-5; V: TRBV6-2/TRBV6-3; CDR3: CASSPTLAEIQETQYF
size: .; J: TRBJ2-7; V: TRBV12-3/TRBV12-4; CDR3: CASSVSYEQYF
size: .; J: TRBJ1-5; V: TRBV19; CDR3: CASHGQYSNQPQHF
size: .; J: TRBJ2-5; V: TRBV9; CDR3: CASSVAGGGETQYF
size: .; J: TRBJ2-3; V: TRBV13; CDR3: CASSLAGSLAGDTDTQYF
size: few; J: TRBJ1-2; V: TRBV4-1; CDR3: CASSQGAGIYGYTF
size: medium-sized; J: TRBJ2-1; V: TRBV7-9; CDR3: CASVGLAGVWEQFF
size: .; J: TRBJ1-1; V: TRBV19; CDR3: CASSFGTVLAFF
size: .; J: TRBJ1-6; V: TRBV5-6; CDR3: CASSLAGTVIGSPLHF
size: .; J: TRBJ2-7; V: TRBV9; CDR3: CASSFTGTASYEQYF
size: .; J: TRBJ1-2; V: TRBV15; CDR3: CATSRNRGPGYGYTF
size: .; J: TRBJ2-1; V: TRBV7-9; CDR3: CASSLGSGYNEQFF
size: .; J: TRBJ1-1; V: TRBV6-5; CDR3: CASRDHPAVNTEAFF
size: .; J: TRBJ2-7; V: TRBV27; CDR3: CASSTGTGWSEQYF
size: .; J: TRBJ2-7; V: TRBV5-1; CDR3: CASSDPTGLFYEQYF
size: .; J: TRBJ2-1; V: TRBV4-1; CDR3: CASSQGSASGVSNEQFF
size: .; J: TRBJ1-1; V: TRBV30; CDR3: CAWSSNRVGDTEAFF
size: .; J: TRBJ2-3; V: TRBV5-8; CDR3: CASSLAGTDTQYF
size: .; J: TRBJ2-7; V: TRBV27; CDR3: CASSLSAGTVYEQYF
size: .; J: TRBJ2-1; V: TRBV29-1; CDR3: CSVEGSSGGWNEQFF
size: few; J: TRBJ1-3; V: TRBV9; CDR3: CASSSTGSRRNTIYF
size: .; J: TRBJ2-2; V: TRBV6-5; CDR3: CASTPWLGTGELFF
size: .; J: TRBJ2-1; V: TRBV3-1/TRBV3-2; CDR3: CASRLSGSSYNEQFF
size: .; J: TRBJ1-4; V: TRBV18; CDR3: CASSPTRRGGALYGKLFF
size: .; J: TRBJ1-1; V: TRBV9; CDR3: CASSGKDSSTEAFF
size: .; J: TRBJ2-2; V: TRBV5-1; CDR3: CASSFRTPRGGELFF
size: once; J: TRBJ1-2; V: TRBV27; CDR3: CASSPPNYRSGYTF